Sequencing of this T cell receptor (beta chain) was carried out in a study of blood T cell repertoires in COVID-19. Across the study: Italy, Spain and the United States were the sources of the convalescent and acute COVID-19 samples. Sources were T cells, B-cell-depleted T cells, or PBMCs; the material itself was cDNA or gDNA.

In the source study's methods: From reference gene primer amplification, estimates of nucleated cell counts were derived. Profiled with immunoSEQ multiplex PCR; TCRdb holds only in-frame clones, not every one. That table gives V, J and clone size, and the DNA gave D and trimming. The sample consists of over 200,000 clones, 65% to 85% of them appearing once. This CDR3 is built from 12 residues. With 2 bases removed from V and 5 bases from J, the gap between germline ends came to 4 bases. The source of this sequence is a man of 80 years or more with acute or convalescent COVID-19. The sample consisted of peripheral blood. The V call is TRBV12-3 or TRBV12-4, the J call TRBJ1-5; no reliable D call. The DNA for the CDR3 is TGTGCCAGCAGTTTAAACTATCAGCCCCAGCATTTT. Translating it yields CASSLNYQPQHF.